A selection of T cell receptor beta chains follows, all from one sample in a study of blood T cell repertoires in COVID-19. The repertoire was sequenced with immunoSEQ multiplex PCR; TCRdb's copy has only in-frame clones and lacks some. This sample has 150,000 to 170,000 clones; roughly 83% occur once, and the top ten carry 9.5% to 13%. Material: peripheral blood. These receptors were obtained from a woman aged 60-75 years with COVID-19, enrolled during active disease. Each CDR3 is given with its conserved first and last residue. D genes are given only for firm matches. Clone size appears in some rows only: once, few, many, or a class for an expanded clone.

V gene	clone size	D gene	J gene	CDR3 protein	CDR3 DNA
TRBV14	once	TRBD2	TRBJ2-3	CASSQGAGDTQYF	TGTGCCAGCAGCCAGGGAGCGGGGGATACGCAGTATTTT
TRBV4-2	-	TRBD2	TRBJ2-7	CASSREWSLAAYEQYF	TGTGCCAGCAGCCGGGAGTGGTCACTAGCGGCCTACGAGCAGTACTTC
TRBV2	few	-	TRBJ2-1	CASSVDTEQFF	TGTGCCAGCAGCGTCGACACGGAGCAGTTCTTC
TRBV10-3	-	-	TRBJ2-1	CAIPEWSGSYNEQFF	TGTGCCATCCCCGAATGGAGTGGCTCTTACAATGAGCAGTTCTTC
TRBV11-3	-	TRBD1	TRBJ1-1	CASSWTGGSEAFF	TGTGCCAGCAGCTGGACAGGGGGCAGTGAAGCTTTCTTT
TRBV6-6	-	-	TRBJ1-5	CASRSDKPYQPQHF	TGTGCCAGCAGATCAGACAAACCATATCAGCCCCAGCATTTT
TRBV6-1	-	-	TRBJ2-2	CASSDPGGNTGELFF	TGTGCCAGCAGTGACCCCGGGGGAAACACCGGGGAGCTGTTTTTT
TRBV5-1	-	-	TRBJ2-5	CASSLNGGSGPTQYF	TGCGCCAGCAGCTTGAACGGTGGGAGTGGGCCGACCCAGTACTTC
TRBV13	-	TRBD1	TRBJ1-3	CASSLGGQGYSGNTIYF	TGTGCCAGCAGCTTAGGGGGACAGGGTTACTCTGGAAACACCATATATTTT
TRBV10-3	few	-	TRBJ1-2	CASRRGSDGYTF	TGTGCCTCCAGACGGGGATCGGACGGCTACACCTTC
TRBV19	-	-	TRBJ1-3	CASSIRFPSSGNTIYF	TGTGCCAGTAGTATTCGGTTTCCGAGCTCTGGAAACACCATATATTTT
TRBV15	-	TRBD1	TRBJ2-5	CATSKGGRRETQYF	TGTGCCACCAGCAAAGGGGGCAGGCGGGAGACCCAGTACTTC
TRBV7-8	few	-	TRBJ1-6	CASSELRGTPLHF	TGTGCCAGCAGCGAATTAAGGGGGACACCCCTCCACTTT
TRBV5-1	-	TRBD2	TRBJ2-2	CASSQEGSGGANTGELFF	TGCGCCAGCAGCCAGGAAGGTAGCGGGGGGGCGAACACCGGGGAGCTGTTTTTT
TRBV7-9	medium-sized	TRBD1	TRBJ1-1	CASSSPLQGARAFF	TGTGCCAGCAGTTCCCCTTTACAGGGGGCGCGAGCTTTCTTT
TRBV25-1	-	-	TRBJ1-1	CASRNRERSTEAFF	TGTGCCAGCAGAAACAGGGAAAGGAGCACTGAAGCTTTCTTT
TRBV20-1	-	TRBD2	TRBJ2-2	CSASSGSANTGELFF	TGCAGTGCCAGTAGCGGGAGCGCAAACACCGGGGAGCTGTTTTTT
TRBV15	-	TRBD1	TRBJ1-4	CATSRDQGADEKLFF	TGTGCCACCAGCAGAGATCAGGGGGCGGATGAAAAACTGTTTTTT
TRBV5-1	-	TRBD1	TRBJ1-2	CASSLVPGGDYGYTF	TGCGCCAGCAGCTTGGTACCAGGGGGCGACTATGGCTACACCTTC
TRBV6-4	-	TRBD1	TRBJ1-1	CASSIDRGTEAFF	TGTGCCAGCAGCATCGACAGGGGAACTGAAGCTTTCTTT
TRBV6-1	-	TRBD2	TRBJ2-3	CASSEGREGGTQYF	TGTGCCAGCAGTGAAGGACGGGAGGGGGGAACGCAGTATTTT
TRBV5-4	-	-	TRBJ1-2	CASSSGGDGYTF	TGTGCCAGCAGCTCTGGAGGGGATGGCTACACCTTC
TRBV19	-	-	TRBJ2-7	CASSTGRPPYEQYF	TGTGCCAGTAGTACGGGGAGGCCCCCCTACGAGCAGTACTTC
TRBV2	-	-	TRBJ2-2	CASIRGTGELFF	TGTGCCAGCATTAGGGGGACCGGGGAGCTGTTTTTT
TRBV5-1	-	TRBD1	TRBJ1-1	CASSLAGQGTTEAFF	TGCGCCAGCAGCTTGGCCGGACAGGGGACCACTGAAGCTTTCTTT
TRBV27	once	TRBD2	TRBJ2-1	CASSPLAVSSYNEQFF	TGTGCCAGCAGCCCTCTAGCGGTTAGCTCCTACAATGAGCAGTTCTTC
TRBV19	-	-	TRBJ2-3	CASSTLGLSTQYF	TGTGCCAGTAGTACCCTTGGACTCTCCACGCAGTATTTT
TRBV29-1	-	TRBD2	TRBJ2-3	CSVVLAGVSTDTQYF	TGCAGCGTCGTACTAGCGGGAGTAAGCACAGATACGCAGTATTTT
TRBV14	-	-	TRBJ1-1	CASSRRVVGEAFF	TGTGCCAGCAGCCGGCGGGTTGTAGGTGAAGCTTTCTTT
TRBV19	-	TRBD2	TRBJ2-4	CASSASGLAKNIQYF	TGTGCCAGTAGTGCTAGCGGACTAGCCAAAAACATTCAGTACTTC
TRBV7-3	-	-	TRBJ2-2	CASSPSAGELFF	TGTGCCAGCAGCCCTTCTGCCGGGGAGCTGTTTTTT
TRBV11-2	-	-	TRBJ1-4	CASSSGRGVANEKLFF	TGTGCCAGCAGCTCCGGGAGGGGGGTGGCTAATGAAAAACTGTTTTTT
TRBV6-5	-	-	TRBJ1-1	CASNSPMNTEAFF	TGTGCCAGCAACTCGCCCATGAACACTGAAGCTTTCTTT
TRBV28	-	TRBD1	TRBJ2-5	CASIRDRGETQYF	TGTGCCAGCATTAGGGACAGGGGAGAGACCCAGTACTTC
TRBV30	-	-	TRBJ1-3	CAWLGSSGNTIYF	TGTGCCTGGCTAGGGAGCTCTGGAAACACCATATATTTT
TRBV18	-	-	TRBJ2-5	CASSLDKGEQETQYF	TGTGCCAGCTCACTAGACAAGGGAGAGCAAGAGACCCAGTACTTC
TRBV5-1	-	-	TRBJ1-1	CASSLGGSSNTEAFF	TGCGCCAGCAGCTTGGGTGGGAGTTCGAACACTGAAGCTTTCTTT
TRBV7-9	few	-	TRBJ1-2	CASSLQQNYGYTF	TGTGCCAGCAGCTTACAACAGAACTATGGCTACACCTTC
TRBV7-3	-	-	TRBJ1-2	CASSLSGDTYGYTF	TGTGCCAGCAGCCTTTCTGGGGACACCTATGGCTACACCTTC
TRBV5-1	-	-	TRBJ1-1	CASSLVPDSTEAFF	TGCGCCAGCAGCTTGGTTCCCGACAGCACTGAAGCTTTCTTT